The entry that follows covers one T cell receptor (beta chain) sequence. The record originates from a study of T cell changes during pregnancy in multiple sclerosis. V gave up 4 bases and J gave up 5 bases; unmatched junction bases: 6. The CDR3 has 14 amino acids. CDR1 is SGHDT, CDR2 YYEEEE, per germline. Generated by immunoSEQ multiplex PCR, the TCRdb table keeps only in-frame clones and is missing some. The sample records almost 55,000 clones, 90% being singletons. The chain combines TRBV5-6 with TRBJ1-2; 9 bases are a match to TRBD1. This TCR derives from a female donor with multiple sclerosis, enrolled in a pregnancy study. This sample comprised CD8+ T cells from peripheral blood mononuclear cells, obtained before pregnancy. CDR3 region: CASSGGQGWYGYTF. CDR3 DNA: TGTGCCAGCAGCGGGGGACAGGGATGGTATGGCTACACCTTC.